Listed below are T cell receptor beta chains from one sample, sequenced in a study of OX40 agonist ivuxolimab in advanced cancers. Assay used: immunoSEQ multiplex PCR; TCRdb lists only in-frame clones, some missing. Found here are around 72,000 clones, 86% of them singletons; the top ten hold around 8.3%. The source material was CD4+ or CD8+ T cells sorted from blood, sampled in a trial of the OX40 agonist ivuxolimab. Source of these receptors: an adult with an advanced solid tumor such as melanoma, head and neck, liver or kidney cancer. Both conserved end residues are part of each CDR3. D genes are given only for firm matches.

J | D | V | CDR3 | DNA
TRBJ1-5 | . | TRBV6-1 | CASSVLTTGDQPQHF | TGTGCCAGCAGTGTTCTCACGACTGGGGATCAGCCCCAGCATTTT
TRBJ1-2 | . | TRBV28 | CASGVQVNYGYTF | TGTGCCAGCGGGGTACAGGTTAACTATGGCTACACCTTC
TRBJ1-4 | . | TRBV6-5 | CASSLGQRRKLFF | TGTGCCAGCAGCCTAGGACAGCGTCGAAAACTGTTTTTT
TRBJ2-7 | . | TRBV11-3 | CASSLVGMDLLSYEQYF | TGTGCCAGCAGCTTAGTAGGAATGGACTTACTCTCCTACGAGCAGTACTTC
TRBJ2-3 | . | TRBV5-1 | CASSLVGGSTDTQYF | TGCGCCAGCAGCTTGGTGGGAGGTAGCACAGATACGCAGTATTTT
TRBJ1-1 | . | TRBV11-3 | CASSLEGVTEAFF | TGTGCCAGCAGCTTAGAAGGAGTCACTGAAGCTTTCTTT
TRBJ1-2 | . | TRBV5-5 | CASSLGTGYNYGYTF | TGTGCCAGCAGCTTGGGGACCGGATATAACTATGGCTACACCTTC
TRBJ1-5 | TRBD1 | TRBV9 | CASSAQGGDQPQHF | TGTGCCAGCAGCGCACAGGGGGGGGATCAGCCCCAGCATTTT
TRBJ2-3 | . | TRBV25-1 | CASSDPPGTRVNTQYF | TGTGCCAGCAGTGACCCCCCAGGGACCCGGGTCAATACGCAGTATTTT
TRBJ1-6 | TRBD1 | TRBV5-4 | CASSLGSGGVGGSPLHF | TGTGCCAGCAGCTTGGGCTCAGGGGGCGTCGGTGGTTCACCCCTCCACTTT
TRBJ1-2 | . | TRBV28 | CTCSGARSGYTF | TGTACCTGTTCAGGGGCCCGGAGCGGCTACACCTTC